These 22 T cell receptor beta chains were all obtained from the same sample, sequenced in a study of vaccination effects on CD4 cells after COVID-19. In the ViraFEST assay, antigen-specific CD4+ clonotypes were identified by expansion after peptide-pool stimulation. Scientists isolated CD4+ T cells after an approximately 10-day culture period ended. Of the BNT162b2 and mRNA-1273 vaccines, participants received two doses of one or the other. Profiled with immunoSEQ multiplex PCR; TCRdb holds only in-frame clones, not every one. The sample holds around 14,000 clones, 55% to 85% seen once. These receptors have no known antigen. The starting material was CD4+ T cells from PBMCs cultured with SARS-CoV-2 spike peptides, obtained after COVID-19 vaccination. Receptors were obtained from a human donor who received a COVID-19 vaccine.

The CDR3 DNA reads TGTGCCAGCAATCGCGGGGGGCCGGGGGAGCAGTACTTC. Protein: CASNRGGPGEQYF. The rearrangement uses TRBV12-3 or TRBV12-4 and TRBJ2-7; TRBD2 matches at 8 bases. V shed 7 bases and J 7 bases; nucleotides not matched to a gene: 9. The CDR3 loop spans 13 amino acids.

The chain joins TRBV6-5 to TRBJ2-2, with 7 positions matching TRBD2. The CDR3 contains 15 residues. V was pared by 5 bases and J by 4 bases, with 7 bases of the junction left unmatched. Germline CDR1 is MNHEY and CDR2 is SVGAGI. Written as DNA, the CDR3 is TGTGCCAGCAGTAACCCGGCGGGGGTCACCGGGGAGCTGTTTTTT. The encoded protein is CASSNPAGVTGELFF.

The rearrangement uses TRBV6-5 and TRBJ1-5; a weak D match, TRBD1 (6 bases). The germline V and J ends were trimmed by 6 bases and 5 bases, with 14 bases remaining between them. Per germline, CDR1 MNHEY and CDR2 SVGAGI. The CDR3 loop spans 14 amino acids. For the CDR3, the DNA is TGTGCCAGCAGGGGGACAATCCCTTATCAGCCCCAGCATTTT. Its translation: CASRGTIPYQPQHF.

The chain recombines TRBV7-6 with TRBJ2-2, with TRBD2 matching over 8 bases. This CDR3 is 16 amino acids long. With V trimmed by 5 bases and J by 4 bases, 9 bases remained unmatched. Germline V gene sequence: CDR1 SGHVS, CDR2 FNYEAQ. CDR3 in amino acids: CASSAAGTRRTGELFF. DNA of the CDR3: TGTGCCAGCAGCGCAGCCGGGACTAGACGCACCGGGGAGCTGTTTTTT.

In nucleotides, the CDR3 is TGTGCCAGCAGTGACCCCGGACAGGGACTCAATGAGCAGTTCTTC. Its translation: CASSDPGQGLNEQFF. This chain joins TRBV6-2 or TRBV6-3 and TRBJ2-1, with 8 bases that match TRBD1. The CDR3 is 15 amino acids. V shed 5 bases and J 6 bases; nucleotides not matched to a gene: 9. Per germline, CDR1 MNHEY and CDR2 SVGEGT.

This chain uses TRBV5-1 with TRBJ1-6, with 8 bases identical to TRBD1. Unmatched junction bases numbered 7, after V lost 4 bases and J lost 7 bases. Germline V lookup: CDR1 SGHRS, CDR2 YFSETQ. This CDR3 is 15 amino acids long. CDR3 region: CASSPTQGANSPLHF. CDR3 bases: TGCGCCAGCAGCCCTACTCAGGGGGCAAATTCACCCCTCCACTTT.

The gene calls are TRBV6-5 and TRBJ2-6; D tentatively reads TRBD1 or TRBD2 (5 bases each). The germline V gene has CDR1 MNHEY and CDR2 SVGAGI. CDR3 size: 15 residues. V dropped 6 bases and J dropped 0 bases, with 9 bases sitting between them. The CDR3 reads CASSEGSSGANVLTF. The CDR3 nucleotides are TGTGCCAGCAGCGAGGGGAGCTCTGGGGCCAACGTCCTGACTTTC.

The rearrangement uses TRBV11-3 and TRBJ2-1, with 14 bases fitting TRBD2. Germline V gene lookup returns CDR1 SGHNT and CDR2 YENEEA. The trim removed 5 bases at V and 14 bases at J, leaving 17 bases unmatched. There are 17 residues in the CDR3. This chain's CDR3 is CASSQNPTSGRAGGKFF. CDR3 nucleotide sequence: TGTGCCAGCAGCCAAAACCCGACTAGCGGGAGGGCCGGTGGGAAGTTCTTC.

The chain is built from TRBV4-3 and TRBJ2-7; maybe TRBD1 (5 bases). Germline V gives CDR1 LGHNA, CDR2 YSLEER. V shed 3 bases and J shed 6 bases, with 18 bases lying between them. The CDR3 runs to 15 residues. The DNA of the CDR3 is TGCGCCAGCAGCCAGGAGCCCCAGGGTCTCGGCGAGCAGTACTTC. Translation gives CASSQEPQGLGEQYF.

V usage is TRBV19 and J usage is TRBJ2-7, with 7 nucleotides matching TRBD1. Unmatched junction bases numbered 11, after V lost 6 bases and J lost 3 bases. Germline CDR1 and CDR2: LNHDA and SQIVND (reference sequence). The CDR3 sequence is 15 residues long. CDR3 in DNA: TGTGCCAGTAGCAGCCCGAGACAGGGTCGCTACGAGCAGTACTTC. This translates into CASSSPRQGRYEQYF. The variable domain in full, completed from reference TRBV19 and TRBJ2-7, reads DGGITQSPKYLFRKEGQNVTLSCEQNLNHDAMYWYRQDPGQGLRLIYYSQIVNDFQKGDIAEGYSVSREKKESFPLTVTSAQKNPTAFYLCASSSPRQGRYEQYFGPGTRLTVT.

V is TRBV11-2 and J is TRBJ1-1, with D unresolved. Per the germline V gene, CDR1 is SGHAT and CDR2 is FQNNGV. Trimming cost V 4 bases and J 10 bases, with 10 bases left between them. CDR3 length: 11 amino acids. The CDR3 nucleotides are TGTGCCAGCAGCTCGTGGGTGGTAGCTTTCTTT. Protein: CASSSWVVAFF.

V is TRBV5-1 and J is TRBJ1-5; D is ambiguous. Germline V CDR1 and CDR2: SGHRS, YFSETQ. The CDR3 is made up of 15 amino acids. Trimming took off 0 bases at V and 2 bases at J, with 9 bases between the two ends. This CDR3 is CASSLGDRGNQPQHF. CDR3 bases: TGCGCCAGCAGCTTGGGGGATAGGGGCAATCAGCCCCAGCATTTT.

The chain recombines TRBV5-1 with TRBJ2-1; no firm D call. The length of the CDR3 is 17 residues. Trimming took off 0 bases at V and 9 bases at J, with 22 bases between the two ends. Germline V gene sequence: CDR1 SGHRS, CDR2 YFSETQ. The CDR3 region has the DNA TGCGCCAGCAGCTTGGGGGTAAGGACGTTCGACAAAGGTGAGCAGTTCTTC. It codes for CASSLGVRTFDKGEQFF. Drawing the rest from reference TRBV5-1 and TRBJ2-1, the complete variable domain is KAGVTQTPRYLIKTRGQQVTLSCSPISGHRSVSWYQQTPGQGLQFLFEYFSETQRNKGNFPGRFSGRQFSNSRSEMNVSTLELGDSALYLCASSLGVRTFDKGEQFFGPGTRLTVL.

This clone has just a few counts. The CDR3 DNA is TGTGCCAGCAGTTGGGGACAGGGGATCGCAGATACGCAGTATTTT. This translates into CASSWGQGIADTQYF. The chain has TRBV6-2 or TRBV6-3 and TRBJ2-3, with TRBD1 matching over 10 bases. Germline V lookup: CDR1 MNHEY, CDR2 SVGEGT. The V segment lost 4 bases and the J segment 4 bases; nucleotides outside the gene matches: 5. The CDR3 sequence is 15 residues long.

The V call is TRBV2, the J call TRBJ1-5, with D unresolved. V lost 8 bases to trimming and J lost 4 bases, with 12 bases between them. Germline V gene sequence: CDR1 SNHLY, CDR2 FYNNEI. CDR3 length: 13 amino acids. CDR3 sequence: CASALGGNQPQHF. CDR3 in DNA: TGTGCCAGCGCCCTCGGTGGGAATCAGCCCCAGCATTTT.

This clone was picked up one time. The chain recombines TRBV19 with TRBJ1-4; D is unclear. The CDR3 loop spans 13 amino acids. V lost 2 bases, J lost 5 bases, and 6 bases lay in between. CDR1 LNHDA and CDR2 SQIVND come from the germline V gene (reference sequence). CDR3 nucleotides: TGTGCCAGTAGTATAATTGGGAATGAAAAACTGTTTTTT. Protein: CASSIIGNEKLFF.

This chain joins TRBV2 and TRBJ2-2, with TRBD2 identical over 10 bases. Germline CDR1 reads SNHLY; CDR2 reads FYNNEI. J lost 4 bases, V lost 6 bases, and 5 bases had no gene match. The CDR3 loop spans 15 amino acids. CDR3 bases: TGTGCCAGCAGGATAAGGACTAGCGGCACCGGGGAGCTGTTTTTT. Translating gives CASRIRTSGTGELFF.

By sample share, this clone is medium-sized (0.01 to 0.1%). The rearrangement joins TRBV5-1 to TRBJ1-1, with D tentatively TRBD1 (5 bases). The ends were cut back, 0 bases at V and 2 bases at J, with 11 bases in the middle. Germline CDR1 and CDR2: SGHRS and YFSETQ. There are 15 residues in the CDR3. The CDR3 region is CASSLAGGDNTEAFF. CDR3 nucleotide sequence: TGCGCCAGCAGCTTGGCGGGGGGAGATAACACTGAAGCTTTCTTT.

V is TRBV10-3 and J is TRBJ2-4, with D maybe TRBD1 (5 bases). Trimming stripped 3 bases from V and 5 bases from J, with 17 bases between. CDR1 is ENHRY and CDR2 is SYGVKD in the germline V gene. The CDR3 runs to 16 residues. For the CDR3, the DNA is TGTGCCATCAGTGATGGGTTGGGGCCTCGAGAAAACATTCAGTACTTC. Translated: CAISDGLGPRENIQYF.

The V and J genes are TRBV5-4 and TRBJ1-3; no clear D gene. Per germline, CDR1 SGHNT and CDR2 YYREEE (reference sequence). The length of the CDR3 is 15 residues. V lost 0 bases and J lost 0, with 7 bases in between. CDR3 sequence (DNA): TGTGCCAGCAGCTTGGGGGTCGGCTCTGGAAACACCATATATTTT. It yields the protein CASSLGVGSGNTIYF.

The rearrangement joins TRBV19 to TRBJ1-1; D is undetermined. Germline values: CDR1 LNHDA, CDR2 SQIVND (reference sequence). Trimming stripped 7 bases from V and 2 bases from J, with 5 bases between. CDR3 length: 11 residues. This chain's CDR3 is CASKLNTEAFF. Written as DNA, the CDR3 is TGTGCCAGTAAACTTAACACTGAAGCTTTCTTT. The whole variable domain, remainder taken from reference TRBV19 and TRBJ1-1, is DGGITQSPKYLFRKEGQNVTLSCEQNLNHDAMYWYRQDPGQGLRLIYYSQIVNDFQKGDIAEGYSVSREKKESFPLTVTSAQKNPTAFYLCASKLNTEAFFGQGTRLTVV.

Sample share makes this clone medium-sized. This chain links TRBV14 with TRBJ1-6; D possibly corresponds to TRBD1 (5 bases). The CDR3 is 13 amino acids. Germline V gene sequence: CDR1 SGHDN, CDR2 FVKESK. V lost 1 base to trimming and J lost 14 bases, with 12 bases between them. Here the CDR3 DNA reads TGTGCCAGCAGCCAAGTGGGGGTAGGGGCCCTCCACTTT. This codes for CASSQVGVGALHF.